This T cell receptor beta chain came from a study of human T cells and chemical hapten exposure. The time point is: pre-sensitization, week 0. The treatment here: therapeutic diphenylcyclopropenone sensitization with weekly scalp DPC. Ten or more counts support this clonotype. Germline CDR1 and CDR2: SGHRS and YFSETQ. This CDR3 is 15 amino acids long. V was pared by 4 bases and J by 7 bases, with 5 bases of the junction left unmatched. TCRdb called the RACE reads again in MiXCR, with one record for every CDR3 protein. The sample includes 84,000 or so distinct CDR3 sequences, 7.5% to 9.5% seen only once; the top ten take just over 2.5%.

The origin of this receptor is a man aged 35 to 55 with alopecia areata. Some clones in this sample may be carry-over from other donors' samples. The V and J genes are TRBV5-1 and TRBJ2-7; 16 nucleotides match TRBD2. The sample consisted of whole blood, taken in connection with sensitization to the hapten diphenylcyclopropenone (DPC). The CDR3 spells CASSGGLAGGIEQYF. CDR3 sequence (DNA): TGCGCCAGCAGCGGGGGACTAGCGGGAGGGATAGAGCAGTACTTC. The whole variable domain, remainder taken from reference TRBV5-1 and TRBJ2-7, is KAGVTQTPRYLIKTRGQQVTLSCSPISGHRSVSWYQQTPGQGLQFLFEYFSETQRNKGNFPGRFSGRQFSNSRSEMNVSTLELGDSALYLCASSGGLAGGIEQYFGPGTRLTVT.